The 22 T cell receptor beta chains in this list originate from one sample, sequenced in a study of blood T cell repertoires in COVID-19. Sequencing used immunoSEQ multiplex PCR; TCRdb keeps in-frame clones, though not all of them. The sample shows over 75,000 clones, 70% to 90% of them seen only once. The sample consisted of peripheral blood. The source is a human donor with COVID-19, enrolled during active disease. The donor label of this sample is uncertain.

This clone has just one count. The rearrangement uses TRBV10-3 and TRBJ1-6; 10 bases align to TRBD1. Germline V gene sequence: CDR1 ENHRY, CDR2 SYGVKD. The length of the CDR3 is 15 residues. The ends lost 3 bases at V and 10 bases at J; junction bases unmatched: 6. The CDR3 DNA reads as TGTGCCATCAGTGACTCGACAGGGGGCATATCACCCCTCCACTTT. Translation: CAISDSTGGISPLHF.

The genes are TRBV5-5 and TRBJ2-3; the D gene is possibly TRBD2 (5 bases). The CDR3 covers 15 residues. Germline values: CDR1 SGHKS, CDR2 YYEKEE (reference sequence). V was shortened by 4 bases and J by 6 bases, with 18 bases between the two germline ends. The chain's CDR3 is CASSALGELADTQYF. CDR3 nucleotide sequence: TGTGCCAGCAGCGCCTTGGGAGAATTAGCGGATACGCAGTATTTT.

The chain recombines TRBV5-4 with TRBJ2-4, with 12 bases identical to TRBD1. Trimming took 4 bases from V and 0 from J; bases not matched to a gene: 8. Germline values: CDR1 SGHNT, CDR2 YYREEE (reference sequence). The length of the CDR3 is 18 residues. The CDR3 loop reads CASSPGQGAGIAKNIQYF. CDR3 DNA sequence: TGTGCCAGCAGCCCGGGACAGGGGGCTGGCATAGCCAAAAACATTCAGTACTTC.

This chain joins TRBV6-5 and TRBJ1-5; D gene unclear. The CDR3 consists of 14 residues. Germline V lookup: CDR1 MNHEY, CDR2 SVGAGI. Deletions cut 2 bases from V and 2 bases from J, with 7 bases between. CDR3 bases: TGTGCCAGCAGTTACGAAAGAGGCAATCAGCCCCAGCATTTT. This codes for CASSYERGNQPQHF.

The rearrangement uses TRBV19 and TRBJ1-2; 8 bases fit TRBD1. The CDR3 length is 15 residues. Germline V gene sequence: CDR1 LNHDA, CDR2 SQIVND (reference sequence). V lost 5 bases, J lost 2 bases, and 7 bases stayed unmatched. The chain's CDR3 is CASSSMDRVNYGYTF. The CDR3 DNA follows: TGTGCCAGTAGTTCGATGGACAGGGTCAACTATGGCTACACCTTC.

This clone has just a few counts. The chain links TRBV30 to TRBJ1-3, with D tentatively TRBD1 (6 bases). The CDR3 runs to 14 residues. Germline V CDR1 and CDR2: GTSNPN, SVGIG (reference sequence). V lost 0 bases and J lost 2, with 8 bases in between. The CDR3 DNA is TGTGCCTGGAGTGTAAAGGGGGCTGGAAACACCATATATTTT. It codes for CAWSVKGAGNTIYF.

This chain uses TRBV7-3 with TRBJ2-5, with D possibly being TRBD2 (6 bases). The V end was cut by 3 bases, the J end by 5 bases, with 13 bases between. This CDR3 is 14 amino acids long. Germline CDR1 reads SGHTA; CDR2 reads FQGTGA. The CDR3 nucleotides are TGTGCCAGCAGCTTGGGGGGAGCTCTGGAGACCCAGTACTTC. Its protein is CASSLGGALETQYF.

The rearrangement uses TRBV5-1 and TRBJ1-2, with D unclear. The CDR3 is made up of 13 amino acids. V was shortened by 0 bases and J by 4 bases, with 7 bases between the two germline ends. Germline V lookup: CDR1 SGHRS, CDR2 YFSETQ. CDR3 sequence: CASSLAGSYGYTF. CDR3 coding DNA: TGCGCCAGCAGCTTGGCAGGCAGCTATGGCTACACCTTC.

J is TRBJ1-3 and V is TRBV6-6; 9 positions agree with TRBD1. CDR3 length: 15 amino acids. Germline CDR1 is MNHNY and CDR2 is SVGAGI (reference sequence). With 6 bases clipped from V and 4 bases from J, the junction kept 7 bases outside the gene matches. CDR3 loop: CASRKQGARGNTIYF. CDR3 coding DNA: TGTGCCAGCAGGAAACAGGGGGCGCGAGGAAACACCATATATTTT.

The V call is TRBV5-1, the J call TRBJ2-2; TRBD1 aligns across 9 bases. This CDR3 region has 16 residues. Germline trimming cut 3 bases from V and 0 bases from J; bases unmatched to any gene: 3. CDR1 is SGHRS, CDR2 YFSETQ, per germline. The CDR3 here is CASSSGQGANTGELFF. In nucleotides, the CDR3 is TGCGCCAGCAGCTCGGGACAGGGCGCGAACACCGGGGAGCTGTTTTTT.

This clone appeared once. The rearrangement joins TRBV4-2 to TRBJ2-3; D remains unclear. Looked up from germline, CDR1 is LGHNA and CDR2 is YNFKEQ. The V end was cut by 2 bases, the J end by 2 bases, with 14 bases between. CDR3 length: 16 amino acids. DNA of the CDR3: TGTGCCAGCAGCCAACAACCCAGGCCCTTCACAGATACGCAGTATTTT. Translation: CASSQQPRPFTDTQYF.

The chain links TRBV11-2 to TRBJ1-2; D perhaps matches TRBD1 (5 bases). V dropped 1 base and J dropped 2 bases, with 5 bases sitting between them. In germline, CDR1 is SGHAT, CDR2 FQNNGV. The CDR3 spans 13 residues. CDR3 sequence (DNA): TGTGCCAGCAGCTTAGGGGGCAACTATGGCTACACCTTC. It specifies CASSLGGNYGYTF.

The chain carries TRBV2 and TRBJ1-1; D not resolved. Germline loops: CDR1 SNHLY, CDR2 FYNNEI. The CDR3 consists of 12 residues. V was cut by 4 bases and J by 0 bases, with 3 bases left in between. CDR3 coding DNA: TGTGCCAGCAGTGTATTGAACACTGAAGCTTTCTTT. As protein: CASSVLNTEAFF.

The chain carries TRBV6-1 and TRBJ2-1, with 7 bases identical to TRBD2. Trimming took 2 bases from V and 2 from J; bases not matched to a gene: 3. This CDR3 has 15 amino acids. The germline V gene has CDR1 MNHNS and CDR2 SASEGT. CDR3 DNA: TGTGCCAGCAGTGAACCTAGCGGCGCCTACAATGAGCAGTTCTTC. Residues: CASSEPSGAYNEQFF.

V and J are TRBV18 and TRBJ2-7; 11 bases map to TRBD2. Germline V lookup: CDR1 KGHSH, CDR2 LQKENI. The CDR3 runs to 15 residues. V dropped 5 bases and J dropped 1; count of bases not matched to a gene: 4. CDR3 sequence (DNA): TGTGCCAGCTCAGCAGGACTAGCGGGTTCCTACGAGCAGTACTTC. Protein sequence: CASSAGLAGSYEQYF.

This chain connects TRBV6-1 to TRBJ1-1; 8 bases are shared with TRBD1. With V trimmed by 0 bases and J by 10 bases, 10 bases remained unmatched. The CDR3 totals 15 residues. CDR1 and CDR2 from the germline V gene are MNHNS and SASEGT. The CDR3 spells CASSEAGQEALGAFF. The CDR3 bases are TGTGCCAGCAGTGAAGCGGGACAGGAAGCACTCGGAGCTTTCTTT.

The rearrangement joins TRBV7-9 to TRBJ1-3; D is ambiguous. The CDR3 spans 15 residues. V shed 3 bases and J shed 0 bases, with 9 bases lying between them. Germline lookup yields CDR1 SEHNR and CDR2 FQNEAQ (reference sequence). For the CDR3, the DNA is TGTGCCAGCAGCTTCTTAGTTAACTCTGGAAACACCATATATTTT. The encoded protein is CASSFLVNSGNTIYF.

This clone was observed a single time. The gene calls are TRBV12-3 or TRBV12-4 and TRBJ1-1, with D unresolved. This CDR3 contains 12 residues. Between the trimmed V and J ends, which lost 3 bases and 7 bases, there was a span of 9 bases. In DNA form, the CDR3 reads TGTGCCAGCAGTTTTAAGCAGCGTGAAGCTTTCTTT. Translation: CASSFKQREAFF.

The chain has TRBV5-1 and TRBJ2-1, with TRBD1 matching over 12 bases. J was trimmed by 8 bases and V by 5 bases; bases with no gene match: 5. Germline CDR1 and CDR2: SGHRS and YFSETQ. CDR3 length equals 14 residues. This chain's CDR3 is CASSPGTGGHEQFF. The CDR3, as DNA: TGCGCCAGCAGTCCCGGGACAGGGGGCCATGAGCAGTTCTTC.

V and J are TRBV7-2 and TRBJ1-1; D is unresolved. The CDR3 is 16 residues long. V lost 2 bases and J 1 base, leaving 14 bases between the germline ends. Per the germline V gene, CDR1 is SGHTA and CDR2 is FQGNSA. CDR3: CASSLNPITANTEAFF. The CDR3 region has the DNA TGTGCCAGCAGCTTAAATCCTATAACAGCGAACACTGAAGCTTTCTTT.

The CDR3 region is CASSPGSNYGYTF. CDR3 bases: TGTGCCAGTAGTCCGGGAAGCAACTATGGCTACACCTTC. This chain links TRBV19 with TRBJ1-2; no definite D call. The CDR3 runs 13 residues. Germline V gene sequence: CDR1 LNHDA, CDR2 SQIVND (reference sequence). V gave up 5 bases and J gave up 2 bases, with 9 bases separating them.

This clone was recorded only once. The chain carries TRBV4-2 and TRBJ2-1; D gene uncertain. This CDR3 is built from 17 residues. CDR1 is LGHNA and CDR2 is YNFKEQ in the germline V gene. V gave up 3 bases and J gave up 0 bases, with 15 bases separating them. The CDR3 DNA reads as TGTGCCAGCAGCCAGATTGGCTTGGCGGACTCCTACAATGAGCAGTTCTTC. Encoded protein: CASSQIGLADSYNEQFF.